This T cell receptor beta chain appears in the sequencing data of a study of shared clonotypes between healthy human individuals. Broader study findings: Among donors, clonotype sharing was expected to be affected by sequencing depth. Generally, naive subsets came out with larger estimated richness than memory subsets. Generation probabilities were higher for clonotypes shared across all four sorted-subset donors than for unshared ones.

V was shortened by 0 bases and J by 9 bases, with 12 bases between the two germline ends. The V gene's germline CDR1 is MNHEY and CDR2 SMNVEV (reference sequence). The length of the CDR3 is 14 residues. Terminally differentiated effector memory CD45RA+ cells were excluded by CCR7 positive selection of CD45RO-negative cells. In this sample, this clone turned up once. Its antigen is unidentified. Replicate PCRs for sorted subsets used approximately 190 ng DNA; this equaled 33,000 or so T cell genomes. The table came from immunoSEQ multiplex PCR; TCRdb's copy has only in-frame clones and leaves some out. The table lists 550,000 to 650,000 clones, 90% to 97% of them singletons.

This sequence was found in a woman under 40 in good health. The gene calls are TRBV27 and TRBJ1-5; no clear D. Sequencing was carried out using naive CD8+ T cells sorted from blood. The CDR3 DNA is TGTGCCAGCAGTTTATCCCCGAACATCGGGCCCCAGCATTTT. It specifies CASSLSPNIGPQHF.